This T cell receptor beta chain was captured by sequencing in a study of a mutant IDH1 vaccine in newly diagnosed glioma. About the research overall: Sex distribution of treated patients was approximately 62% male and around 40% female; mean age was around 40 years. Standard pretreatment was either radiotherapy, temozolomide, or, for most, radiochemotherapy with temozolomide. Study-wide results and limits: The authors found pseudoprogression apparently unrelated to changes in top peripheral T cell clonotypes.

The V segment lost 5 bases and the J segment 7 bases; nucleotides outside the gene matches: 7. This CDR3 contains 15 residues. Germline V gives CDR1 SGHTA, CDR2 FQGNSA. Profiled with immunoSEQ multiplex PCR; TCRdb holds only in-frame clones, not every one. In the table there are more than 35,000 clones, 75% to 90% of which are singletons. Time point indicated: week 5, during vaccination. In the vaccine, a single dose held 300 ug of the mutant IDH1 20-mer peptide, along with topical imiquimod. Each of the donors came in with new WHO grade 3 or 4 astrocytomas that were IDH1-mutant and ATRX-lost. Of note for this clone: Its antigen is as yet unknown.

The genes are TRBV7-2 and TRBJ2-2, with TRBD1 identical over 10 bases. The clonotype originates from a middle-aged man with glioma. This material consisted of PBMCs, taken from a glioma patient whose treatment included an IDH1 peptide vaccine. The DNA for the CDR3 is TGTGCCAGCAGCCCCGGGACAGGGGTTGGCGGGGAGCTGTTTTTT. Residues: CASSPGTGVGGELFF.